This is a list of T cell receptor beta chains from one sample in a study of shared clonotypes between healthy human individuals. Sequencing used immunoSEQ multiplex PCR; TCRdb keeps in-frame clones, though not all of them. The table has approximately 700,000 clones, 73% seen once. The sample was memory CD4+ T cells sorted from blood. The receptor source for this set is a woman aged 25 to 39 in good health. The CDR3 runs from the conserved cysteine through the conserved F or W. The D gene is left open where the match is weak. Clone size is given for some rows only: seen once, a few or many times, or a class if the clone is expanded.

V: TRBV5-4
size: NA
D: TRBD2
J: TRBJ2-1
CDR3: CASRKGTSGSGEQFF
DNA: TGTGCCAGCAGAAAGGGGACTAGCGGGAGTGGGGAGCAGTTCTTC

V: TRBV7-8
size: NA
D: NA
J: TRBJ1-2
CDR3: CASSEGGRDGYTF
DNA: TGTGCCAGCAGCGAAGGGGGGCGGGATGGCTACACCTTC

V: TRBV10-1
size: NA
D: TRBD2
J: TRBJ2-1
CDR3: CASSRLAAGEQFF
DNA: TGCGCCAGCAGTCGGCTAGCGGCGGGAGAGCAGTTCTTC

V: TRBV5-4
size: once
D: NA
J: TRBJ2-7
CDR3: CASSFRTAPGEQYF
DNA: TGTGCCAGCAGCTTCCGGACCGCCCCGGGGGAGCAGTACTTC

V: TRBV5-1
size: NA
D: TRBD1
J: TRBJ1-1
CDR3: CASSLLTGGAGEAFF
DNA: TGCGCCAGCAGCCTACTTACAGGGGGCGCCGGTGAAGCTTTCTTT

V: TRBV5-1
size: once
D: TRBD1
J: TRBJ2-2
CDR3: CASSLGDRESGELFF
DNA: TGCGCCAGCAGCTTGGGCGACAGGGAGTCCGGGGAGCTGTTTTTT

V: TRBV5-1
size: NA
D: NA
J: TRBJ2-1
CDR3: CASRMAYQNNEQFF
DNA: TGCGCCAGCAGAATGGCTTACCAGAACAATGAGCAGTTCTTC

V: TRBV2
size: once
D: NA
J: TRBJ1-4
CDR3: CASRQGTTNEKLFF
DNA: TGTGCCAGCAGGCAGGGGACAACTAATGAAAAACTGTTTTTT

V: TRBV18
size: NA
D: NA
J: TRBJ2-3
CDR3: CASSPREEGDTQYF
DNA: TGTGCCAGCTCACCTAGGGAAGAGGGAGATACGCAGTATTTT

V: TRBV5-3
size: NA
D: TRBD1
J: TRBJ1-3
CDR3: CASSSGQDSGNTIYF
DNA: TGTGCCAGCAGCTCGGGACAGGACTCTGGAAACACCATATATTTT

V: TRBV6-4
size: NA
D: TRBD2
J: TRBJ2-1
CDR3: CASSGLAGLQFF
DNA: TGTGCCAGCAGTGGACTAGCGGGATTACAGTTCTTC

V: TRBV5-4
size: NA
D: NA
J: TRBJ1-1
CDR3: CASSSKTEINTEAFF
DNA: TGTGCCAGCAGCTCCAAGACAGAGATTAACACTGAAGCTTTCTTT

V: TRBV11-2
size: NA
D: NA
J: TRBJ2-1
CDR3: CASSLGQDWNEQFF
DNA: TGTGCCAGCAGCTTAGGCCAGGACTGGAATGAGCAGTTCTTC

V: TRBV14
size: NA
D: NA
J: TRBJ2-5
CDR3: CASSQVAGAGETQYF
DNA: TGTGCCAGCAGCCAAGTCGCGGGGGCGGGGGAGACCCAGTACTTC

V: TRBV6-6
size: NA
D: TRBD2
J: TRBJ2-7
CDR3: CASSYPGLAGAAEQYF
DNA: TGTGCCAGCAGTTACCCGGGACTAGCGGGAGCCGCCGAGCAGTACTTC

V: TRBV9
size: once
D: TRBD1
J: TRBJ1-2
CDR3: CASSQGGPQEARGYTF
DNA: TGTGCCAGCAGCCAAGGGGGCCCCCAGGAAGCGAGGGGCTACACCTTC

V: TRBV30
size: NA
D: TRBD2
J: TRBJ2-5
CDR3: CAWSVSLAAQETQYF
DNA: TGTGCCTGGAGTGTATCCCTAGCGGCACAAGAGACCCAGTACTTC

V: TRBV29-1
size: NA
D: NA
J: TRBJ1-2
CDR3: CSVGASPPANYGYTF
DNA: TGCAGCGTGGGGGCCTCCCCCCCAGCTAACTATGGCTACACCTTC

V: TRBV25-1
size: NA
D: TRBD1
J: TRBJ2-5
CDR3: CASSEDRGQETQYF
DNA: TGTGCCAGCAGTGAGGACAGGGGACAAGAGACCCAGTACTTC

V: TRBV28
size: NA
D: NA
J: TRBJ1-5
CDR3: CASSLRELNQPQHF
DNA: TGTGCCAGCAGTTTGAGGGAACTTAATCAGCCCCAGCATTTT

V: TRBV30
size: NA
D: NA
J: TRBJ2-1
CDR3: CAWSVADEQFF
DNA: TGTGCCTGGAGTGTAGCAGATGAGCAGTTCTTC

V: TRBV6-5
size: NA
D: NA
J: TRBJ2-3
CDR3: CASSTSFRRTDTQYF
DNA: TGTGCCAGCAGTACTAGCTTCCGACGCACAGATACGCAGTATTTT

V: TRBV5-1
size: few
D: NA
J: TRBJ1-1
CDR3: CASSPDSLNTEAFF
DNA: TGCGCCAGCAGCCCGGACAGCTTGAACACTGAAGCTTTCTTT

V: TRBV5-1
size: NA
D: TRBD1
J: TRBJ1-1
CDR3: CASSWGQGLNTEAFF
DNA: TGCGCCAGCAGCTGGGGACAGGGCCTGAACACTGAAGCTTTCTTT

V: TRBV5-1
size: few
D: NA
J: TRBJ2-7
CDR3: CASSTGFSAVQYF
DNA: TGCGCCAGCAGCACGGGGTTTTCCGCCGTGCAGTACTTC

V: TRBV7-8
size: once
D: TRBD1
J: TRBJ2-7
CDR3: CASSLAGTGGFYEQYF
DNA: TGTGCCAGCAGCTTAGCCGGGACAGGGGGCTTCTACGAGCAGTACTTC

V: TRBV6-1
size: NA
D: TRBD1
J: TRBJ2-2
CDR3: CASRGQEWTGELFF
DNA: TGTGCCAGCAGAGGACAGGAATGGACCGGGGAGCTGTTTTTT

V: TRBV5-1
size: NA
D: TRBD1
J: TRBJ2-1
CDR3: CASSLGTGIGEQFF
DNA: TGCGCCAGCAGCTTAGGGACAGGGATCGGTGAGCAGTTCTTC

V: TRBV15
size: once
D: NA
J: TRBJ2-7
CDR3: CATSRDDWDLAYEQYF
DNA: TGTGCCACCAGCAGAGATGATTGGGACCTAGCGTACGAGCAGTACTTC

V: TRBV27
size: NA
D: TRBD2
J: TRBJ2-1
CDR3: CASSPQGSGRYNEQFF
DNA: TGTGCCAGCAGTCCACAGGGGAGCGGGAGGTACAATGAGCAGTTCTTC

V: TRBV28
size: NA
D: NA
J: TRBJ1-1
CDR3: CASSPPRYRATPEAFF
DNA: TGTGCCAGCAGTCCCCCGCGGTACAGGGCAACCCCTGAAGCTTTCTTT

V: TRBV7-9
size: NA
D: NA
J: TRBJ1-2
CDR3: CASSLDGYTF
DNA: TGTGCCAGCAGCTTAGATGGCTACACCTTC

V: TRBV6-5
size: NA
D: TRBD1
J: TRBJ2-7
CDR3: CASSNRGDSSYEQYF
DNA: TGTGCCAGCAGTAACAGGGGCGACAGCTCCTACGAGCAGTACTTC

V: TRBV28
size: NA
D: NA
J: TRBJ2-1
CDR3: CASNYLGGGQLNEQFF
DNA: TGTGCCAGCAACTACCTTGGGGGGGGACAACTCAATGAGCAGTTCTTC

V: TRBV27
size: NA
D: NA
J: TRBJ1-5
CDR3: CASSSLGSAGSNQPQHF
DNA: TGTGCCAGCAGTTCCCTGGGGTCAGCGGGAAGCAATCAGCCCCAGCATTTT

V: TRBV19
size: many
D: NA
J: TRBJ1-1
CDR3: CASSNKGTEAFF
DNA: TGTGCCAGTAGTAATAAGGGAACTGAAGCTTTCTTT

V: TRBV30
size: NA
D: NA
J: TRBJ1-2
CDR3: CAWSSVIGLRSHYGYTF
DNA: TGTGCCTGGAGTTCGGTAATAGGACTTCGGAGCCACTATGGCTACACCTTC

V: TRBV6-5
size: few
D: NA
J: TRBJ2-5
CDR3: CASSFRDLQETQYF
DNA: TGTGCCAGCAGTTTCCGGGACTTGCAAGAGACCCAGTACTTC

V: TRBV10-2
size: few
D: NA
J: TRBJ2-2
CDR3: CASSETGELFF
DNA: TGCGCCAGCAGTGAGACCGGGGAGCTGTTTTTT

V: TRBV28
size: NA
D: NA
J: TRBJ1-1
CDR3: CASSSLKRAFF
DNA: TGTGCCAGCAGTTCGTTAAAGCGTGCTTTCTTT

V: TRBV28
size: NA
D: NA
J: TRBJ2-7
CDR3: CASRGSGTPRGVYEQYF
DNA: TGTGCCAGCAGGGGGAGTGGGACACCAAGGGGGGTCTACGAGCAGTACTTC

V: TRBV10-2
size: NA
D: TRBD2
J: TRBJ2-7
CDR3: CASISGSSYEQYF
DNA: TGCGCCAGCATTAGCGGGAGCTCCTACGAGCAGTACTTC

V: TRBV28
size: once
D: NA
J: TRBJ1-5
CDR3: CANDSNQGEGHQPQHF
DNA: TGTGCCAATGACAGTAATCAGGGAGAAGGGCATCAGCCCCAGCATTTT

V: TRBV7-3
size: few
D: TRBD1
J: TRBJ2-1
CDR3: CASSPTGGEQFF
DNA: TGTGCCAGCAGCCCGACAGGGGGCGAGCAGTTCTTC

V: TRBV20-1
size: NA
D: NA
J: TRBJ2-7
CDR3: CSALANYEQYF
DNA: TGCAGTGCGTTGGCAAACTACGAGCAGTACTTC

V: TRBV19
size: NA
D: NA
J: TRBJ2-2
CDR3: CASSIGRAGAANTGELFF
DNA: TGTGCCAGTAGTATAGGGCGGGCAGGGGCAGCGAACACCGGGGAGCTGTTTTTT

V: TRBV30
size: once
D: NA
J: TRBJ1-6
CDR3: CAWKRTDAFFSSSYNSPLHF
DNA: TGTGCCTGGAAGCGGACGGACGCTTTTTTCTCTAGCTCCTATAATTCACCCCTCCACTTT

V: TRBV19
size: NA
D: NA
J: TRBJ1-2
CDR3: CASNSAGTYYGYTF
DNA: TGTGCCAGTAATTCTGCGGGGACATACTATGGCTACACCTTC

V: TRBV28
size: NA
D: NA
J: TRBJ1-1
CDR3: CATGTAEPGRPCF
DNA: TGTGCCACCGGAACGGCAGAACCTGGACGCCCGTGCTTT

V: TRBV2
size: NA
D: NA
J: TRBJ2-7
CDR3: CATGAGTAPYEQYF
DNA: TGTGCGACTGGAGCGGGGACAGCCCCCTACGAGCAGTACTTC

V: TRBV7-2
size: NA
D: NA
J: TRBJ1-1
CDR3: CASSLVVSPEAFF
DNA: TGTGCCAGCAGCCTTGTGGTAAGCCCTGAAGCTTTCTTT

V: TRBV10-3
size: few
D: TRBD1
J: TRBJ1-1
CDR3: CAISVQGANTEAFF
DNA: TGTGCCATCAGCGTACAGGGGGCGAACACTGAAGCTTTCTTT